The clone carrying this T cell receptor beta chain has only one observation. The junction departs from germline at one end; a sequencing error may be responsible. In the source study's methods: Nucleated cell number was recorded as an estimate derived from reference gene primer amplification. Data came from immunoSEQ multiplex PCR; TCRdb stores just in-frame clones and leaves some out. V and J calls and clone size are those listed in that table; D and trimming were worked out from the DNA. The table has a few hundred thousand clones, roughly 89% seen once. The data belong to a study of blood T cell repertoires in COVID-19. Study context: Samples came from the United States, Italy and Spain, spanning acute and convalescent COVID-19. From T cells, B-cell-depleted T cells, or PBMCs came the material, which was cDNA or gDNA.

The CDR3 consists of 15 residues. Germline V gene sequence: CDR1 SNHLY, CDR2 FYNNEI. V is TRBV2 and J is TRBJ2-7, with D perhaps TRBD1 (5 bases). Sequenced: peripheral blood. The clonotype originates from a woman aged 25 to 39 with active or convalescent COVID-19. The CDR3 sequence: CASSEGHQSSYEQYF. The CDR3 DNA reads TGTGCCAGCAGCGAAGGACATCAAAGCTCCTACGAGCAGTACTTC.